The sequence of this T cell receptor (beta chain) was determined in a study of blood T cell repertoires in COVID-19. Whole-study context: Samples came from the United States, Italy and Spain, spanning acute and convalescent COVID-19. The cDNA or gDNA used as material had been derived from T cells, B-cell-depleted T cells, or PBMCs.

The germline CDR1 and CDR2 sequences are LNHDA and SQIVND (reference sequence). Trimming removed 4 bases from V and 6 bases from J; junction bases left unmatched: 8. This CDR3 has 15 amino acids. Study processing details: Reference gene primer amplification gave nucleated cell count estimates. Sequencing was performed with immunoSEQ multiplex PCR; in TCRdb, only in-frame clones are kept and a portion is missing. V and J calls and clone size are copied from that table; D and trimming were computed from the DNA. The profile shows approximately 240,000 clones, more than 60% of them singletons. The sequence was obtained from a middle-aged woman with active or convalescent COVID-19. The chain carries TRBV19 and TRBJ2-2, with 7 bases aligning to TRBD1. The sequenced sample was peripheral blood. CDR3 sequence: CASSTRVTGSGELFF. The CDR3 DNA reads as TGTGCCAGTAGTACCAGAGTGACAGGGTCCGGGGAGCTGTTTTTT. The variable domain in full, with the rest retrieved from reference TRBV19 and TRBJ2-2, is DGGITQSPKYLFRKEGQNVTLSCEQNLNHDAMYWYRQDPGQGLRLIYYSQIVNDFQKGDIAEGYSVSREKKESFPLTVTSAQKNPTAFYLCASSTRVTGSGELFFGEGSRLTVL.